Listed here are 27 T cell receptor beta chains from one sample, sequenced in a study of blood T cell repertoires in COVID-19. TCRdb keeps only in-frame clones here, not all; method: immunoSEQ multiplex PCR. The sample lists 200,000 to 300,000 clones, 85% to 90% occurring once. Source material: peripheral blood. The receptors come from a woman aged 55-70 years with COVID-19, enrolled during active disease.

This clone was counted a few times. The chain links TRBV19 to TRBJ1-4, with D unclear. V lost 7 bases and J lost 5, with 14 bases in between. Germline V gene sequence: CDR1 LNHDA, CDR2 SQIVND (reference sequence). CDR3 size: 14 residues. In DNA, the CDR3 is TGTGCCAGTAACTCCGCGGTACAAAATGAAAAACTGTTTTTT. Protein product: CASNSAVQNEKLFF. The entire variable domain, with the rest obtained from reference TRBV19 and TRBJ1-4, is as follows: DGGITQSPKYLFRKEGQNVTLSCEQNLNHDAMYWYRQDPGQGLRLIYYSQIVNDFQKGDIAEGYSVSREKKESFPLTVTSAQKNPTAFYLCASNSAVQNEKLFFGSGTQLSVL.

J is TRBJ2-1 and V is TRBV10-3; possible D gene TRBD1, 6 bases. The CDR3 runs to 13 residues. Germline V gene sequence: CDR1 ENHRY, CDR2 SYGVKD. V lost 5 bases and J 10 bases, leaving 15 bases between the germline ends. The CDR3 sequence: CAISNLQGGEQFF. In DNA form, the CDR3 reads TGTGCCATCAGTAACTTACAGGGTGGGGAGCAGTTCTTC.

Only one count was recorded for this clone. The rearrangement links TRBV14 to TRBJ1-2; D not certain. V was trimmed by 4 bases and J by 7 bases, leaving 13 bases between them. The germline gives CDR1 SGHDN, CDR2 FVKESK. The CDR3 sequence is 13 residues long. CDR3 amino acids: CASSPRPGSGYTF. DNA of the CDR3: TGTGCCAGCAGCCCCCGCCCGGGGAGTGGCTACACCTTC. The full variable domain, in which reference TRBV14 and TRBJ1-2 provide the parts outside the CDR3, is EAGVTQFPSHSVIEKGQTVTLRCDPISGHDNLYWYRRVMGKEIKFLLHFVKESKQDESGMPNNRFLAERTGGTYSTLKVQPAELEDSGVYFCASSPRPGSGYTFGSGTRLTVV.

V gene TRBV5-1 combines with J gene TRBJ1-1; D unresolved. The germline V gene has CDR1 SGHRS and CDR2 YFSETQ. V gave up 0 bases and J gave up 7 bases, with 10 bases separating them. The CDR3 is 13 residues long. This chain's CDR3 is CASSLVLTDEAFF. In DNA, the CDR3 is TGCGCCAGCAGCTTGGTATTAACAGATGAAGCTTTCTTT.

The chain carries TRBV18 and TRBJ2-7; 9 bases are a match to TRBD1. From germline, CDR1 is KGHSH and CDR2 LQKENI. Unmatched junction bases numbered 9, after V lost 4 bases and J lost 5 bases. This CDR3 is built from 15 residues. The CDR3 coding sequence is TGTGCCAGCTCACTTTCCGGGACAGGGACCGACGAGCAGTACTTC. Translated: CASSLSGTGTDEQYF.

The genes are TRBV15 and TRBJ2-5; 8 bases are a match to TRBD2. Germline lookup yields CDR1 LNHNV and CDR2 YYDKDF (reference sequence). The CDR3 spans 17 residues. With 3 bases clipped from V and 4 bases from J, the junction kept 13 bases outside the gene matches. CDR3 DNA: TGTGCCACCAGCAGCGGGGGGGTCGGTGACCCAAGAGAGACCCAGTACTTC. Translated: CATSSGGVGDPRETQYF.

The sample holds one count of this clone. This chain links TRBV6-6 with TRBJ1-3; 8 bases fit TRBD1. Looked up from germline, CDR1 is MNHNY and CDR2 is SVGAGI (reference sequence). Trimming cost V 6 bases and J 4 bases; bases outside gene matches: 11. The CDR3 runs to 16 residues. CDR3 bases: TGTGCCAGCAGGATCCGGACAGGGCCGGAGGGAAACACCATATATTTT. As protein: CASRIRTGPEGNTIYF.

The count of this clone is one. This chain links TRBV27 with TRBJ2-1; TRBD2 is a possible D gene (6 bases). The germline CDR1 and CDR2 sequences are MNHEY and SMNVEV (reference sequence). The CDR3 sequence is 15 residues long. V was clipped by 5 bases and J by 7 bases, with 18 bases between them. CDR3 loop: CASSTGPGLLNEQFF. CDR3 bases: TGTGCCAGCAGTACGGGGCCGGGACTTCTGAATGAGCAGTTCTTC.

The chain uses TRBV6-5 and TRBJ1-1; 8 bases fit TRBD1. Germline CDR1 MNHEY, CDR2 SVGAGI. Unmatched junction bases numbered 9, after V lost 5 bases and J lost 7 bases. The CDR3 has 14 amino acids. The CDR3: CASSKKTGAGEAFF. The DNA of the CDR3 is TGTGCCAGCAGTAAAAAGACAGGGGCGGGTGAAGCTTTCTTT.

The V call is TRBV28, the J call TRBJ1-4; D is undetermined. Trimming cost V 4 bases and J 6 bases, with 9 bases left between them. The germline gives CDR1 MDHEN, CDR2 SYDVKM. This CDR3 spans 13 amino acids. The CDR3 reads CASSSHSDEKLFF. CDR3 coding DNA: TGTGCCAGCAGTTCTCACAGTGATGAAAAACTGTTTTTT. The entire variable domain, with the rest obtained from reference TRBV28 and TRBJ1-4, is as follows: DVKVTQSSRYLVKRTGEKVFLECVQDMDHENMFWYRQDPGLGLRLIYFSYDVKMKEKGDIPEGYSVSREKKERFSLILESASTNQTSMYLCASSSHSDEKLFFGSGTQLSVL.

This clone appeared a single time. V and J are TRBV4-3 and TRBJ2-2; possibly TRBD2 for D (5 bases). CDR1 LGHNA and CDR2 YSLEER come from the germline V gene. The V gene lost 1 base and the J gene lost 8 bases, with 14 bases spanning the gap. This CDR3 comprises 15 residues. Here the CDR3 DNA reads TGCGCCAGCAGCCAAGGGTCGCGGGTTAGAGGGGAGCTGTTTTTT. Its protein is CASSQGSRVRGELFF.

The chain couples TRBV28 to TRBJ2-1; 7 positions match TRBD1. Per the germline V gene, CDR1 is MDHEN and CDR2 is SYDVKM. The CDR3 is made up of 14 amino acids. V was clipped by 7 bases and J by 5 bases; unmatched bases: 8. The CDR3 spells CASKIPDRDNEQFF. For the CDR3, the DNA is TGTGCCAGCAAAATTCCAGACAGGGACAATGAGCAGTTCTTC.

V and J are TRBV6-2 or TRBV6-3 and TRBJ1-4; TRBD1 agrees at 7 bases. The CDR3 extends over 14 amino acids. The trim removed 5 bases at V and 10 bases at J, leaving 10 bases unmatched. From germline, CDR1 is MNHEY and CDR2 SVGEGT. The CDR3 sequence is CASSPPNRGGKLFF. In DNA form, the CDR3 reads TGTGCCAGCAGTCCACCTAACAGGGGTGGAAAACTGTTTTTT.

The CDR3 DNA is TGCGCCAGCAGGAGCGGCCCATCCTACGAGCAGTACTTC. Its translation: CASRSGPSYEQYF. This chain links TRBV10-2 with TRBJ2-7; D may be TRBD2 (5 bases). CDR1 is WSHSY and CDR2 is SAAADI in the germline V gene. Trimming pared 6 bases from V and 1 base from J, leaving 10 bases between. The length of the CDR3 is 13 residues.

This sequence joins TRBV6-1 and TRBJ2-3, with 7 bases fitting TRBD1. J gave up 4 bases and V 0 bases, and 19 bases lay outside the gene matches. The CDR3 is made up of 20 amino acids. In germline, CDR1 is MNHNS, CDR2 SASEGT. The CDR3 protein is CASSEASLLGQSNYPDTQYF. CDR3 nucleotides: TGTGCCAGCAGTGAAGCGTCCCTATTGGGACAGAGTAATTATCCAGATACGCAGTATTTT.

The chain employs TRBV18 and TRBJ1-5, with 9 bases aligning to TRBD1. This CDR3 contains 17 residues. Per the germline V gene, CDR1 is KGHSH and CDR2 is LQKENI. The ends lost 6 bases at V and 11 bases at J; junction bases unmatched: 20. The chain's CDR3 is CASSGTGLGRGSPSQHF. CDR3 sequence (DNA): TGTGCCAGCTCGGGGACAGGGCTAGGAAGGGGGTCGCCTTCCCAGCATTTT.

The CDR3 loop reads CASSRDRNTGELFF. DNA for the CDR3: TGTGCCAGCAGCAGGGACAGAAACACCGGGGAGCTGTTTTTT. This chain joins TRBV21-1 and TRBJ2-2; whether TRBD1, the table's D call, matches the DNA was not checked. TRBV21-1 is a known pseudogene. The CDR3 is made up of 14 amino acids.

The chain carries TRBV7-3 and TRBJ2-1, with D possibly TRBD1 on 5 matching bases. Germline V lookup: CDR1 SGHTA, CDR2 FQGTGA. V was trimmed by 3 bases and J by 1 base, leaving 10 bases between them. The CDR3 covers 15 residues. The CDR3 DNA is TGTGCCAGCAGCTTCGACAGTGGATCCTACAATGAGCAGTTCTTC. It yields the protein CASSFDSGSYNEQFF.

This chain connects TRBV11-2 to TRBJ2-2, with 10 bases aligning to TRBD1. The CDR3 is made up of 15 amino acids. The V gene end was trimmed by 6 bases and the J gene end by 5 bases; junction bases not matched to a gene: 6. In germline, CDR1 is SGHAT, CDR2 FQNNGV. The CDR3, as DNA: TGTGCCAGCAGACCGGGACAGGGGTTGACCGGGGAGCTGTTTTTT. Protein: CASRPGQGLTGELFF.

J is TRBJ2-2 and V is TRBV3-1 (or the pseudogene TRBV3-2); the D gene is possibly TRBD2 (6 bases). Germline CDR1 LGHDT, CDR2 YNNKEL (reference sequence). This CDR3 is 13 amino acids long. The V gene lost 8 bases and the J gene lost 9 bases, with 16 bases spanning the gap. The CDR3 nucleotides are TGTGCCAGCCAAGGGAGGCCATCTCGGGAGCTGTTTTTT. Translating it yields CASQGRPSRELFF.

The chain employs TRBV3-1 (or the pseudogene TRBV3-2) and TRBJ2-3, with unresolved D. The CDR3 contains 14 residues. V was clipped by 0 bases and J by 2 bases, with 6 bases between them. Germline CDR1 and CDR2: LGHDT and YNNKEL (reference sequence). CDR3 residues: CASSQDLSTDTQYF. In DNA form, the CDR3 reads TGTGCCAGCAGCCAAGATTTATCCACAGATACGCAGTATTTT.

The CDR3 bases are TGTGCCAGCAACCCAATTAGCGGGAGAATCTACGAGCAGTACTTC. Amino acids: CASNPISGRIYEQYF. V usage is TRBV6-5 and J usage is TRBJ2-7; 9 positions agree with TRBD2. J was trimmed by 3 bases and V by 7 bases; bases with no gene match: 10. The CDR3 has 15 amino acids. Germline CDR1 reads MNHEY; CDR2 reads SVGAGI.

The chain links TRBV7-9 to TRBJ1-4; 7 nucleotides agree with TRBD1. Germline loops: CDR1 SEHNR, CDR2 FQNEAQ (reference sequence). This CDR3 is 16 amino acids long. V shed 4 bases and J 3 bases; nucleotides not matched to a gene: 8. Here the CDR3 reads CASSSRQGGPNEKLFF. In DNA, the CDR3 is TGTGCCAGCAGCTCCCGACAGGGCGGCCCTAATGAAAAACTGTTTTTT.

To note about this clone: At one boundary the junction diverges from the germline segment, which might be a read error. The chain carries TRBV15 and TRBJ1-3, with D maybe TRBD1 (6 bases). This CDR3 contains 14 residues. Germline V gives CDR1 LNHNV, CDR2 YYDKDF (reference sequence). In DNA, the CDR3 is TGTGCCACCAGCAAACAGGGCTCTGGGAACACCATATATTTT. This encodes CATSKQGSGNTIYF. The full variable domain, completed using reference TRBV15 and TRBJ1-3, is DAMVIQNPRYQVTQFGKPVTLSCSQTLNHNVMYWYQQKSSQAPKLLFHYYDKDFNNEADTPDNFQSRRPNTSFCFLDIRSPGLGDTAMYLCATSKQGSGNTIYFGEGSWLTVV.

The CDR3 protein is CASSPTGDTAGEQFF. CDR3 DNA sequence: TGTGCCAGCAGCCCCACTGGGGACACGGCAGGTGAGCAGTTCTTC. This rearrangement joins TRBV6-5 to TRBJ2-1; weak D call: TRBD1 (6 bases). Looked up from germline, CDR1 is MNHEY and CDR2 is SVGAGI. This CDR3 is built from 15 residues. Trimming left V 6 bases short and J 9 bases short, with 21 bases between.

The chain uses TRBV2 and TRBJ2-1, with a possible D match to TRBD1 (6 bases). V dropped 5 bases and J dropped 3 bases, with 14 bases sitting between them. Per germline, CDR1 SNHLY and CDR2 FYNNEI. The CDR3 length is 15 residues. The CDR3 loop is CASSTAGASYNEQFF. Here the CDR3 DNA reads TGTGCCAGCAGTACGGCAGGGGCAAGCTACAATGAGCAGTTCTTC.

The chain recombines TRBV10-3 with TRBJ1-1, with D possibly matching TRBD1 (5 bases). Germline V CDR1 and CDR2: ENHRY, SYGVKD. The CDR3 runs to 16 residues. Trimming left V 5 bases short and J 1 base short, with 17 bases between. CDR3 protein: CAISKNPGLKNTEAFF. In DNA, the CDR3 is TGTGCCATCAGTAAGAACCCGGGACTTAAGAACACTGAAGCTTTCTTT.